These 28 T cell receptor beta chains were all obtained from the same sample, sequenced in a study of T cells in women clearing cervical HPV infection. The protocol was immunoSEQ multiplex PCR, while the TCRdb copy is restricted to in-frame clones and leaves out a portion. The table lists around 21,000 clones. The sequencing input was blood buffy coat. These receptor sequences come from a woman aged 18 to 69 with a cervical HPV16 infection that either progressed to CIN3+ or cleared (not recorded which).

About this clone itself: The DNA ends 3 residues before the CDR3 does, and the rest of the CDR3 is filled in from the germline J gene. The genes are TRBV19 and TRBJ1-5; D call uncertain. The germline V gene has CDR1 LNHDA and CDR2 SQIVND (reference sequence). The CDR3 length is 15 residues. Trimming stripped 0 bases from V and 1 base from J, with 7 bases between. CDR3 DNA (partial): TGTGCCAGTAGTATAGAAGGCAGAAGCAATCAGCCC. Translation: CASSIEGRSNQP. The full CDR3 protein is CASSIEGRSNQPQHF.

This clone is labeled medium-sized (0.01 to 0.1%) based on frequency. The CDR3 reads CSVLKAQGAWETQYF. The CDR3 DNA, read in part, is TGCAGCGTCCTAAAGGCGCAGGGGGCCTGGGAGACC. The chain couples TRBV29-1 to TRBJ2-5, with 8 bases fitting TRBD1. The read halts 3 residues ahead of the CDR3 end, with the missing end drawn from the germline J gene. The CDR3 extends over 15 amino acids. Trimming took 6 bases from V and 5 from J; bases not matched to a gene: 14. The germline CDR1 and CDR2 sequences are SQVTM and ANQGSEA.

A note on this clone: Sequencing ends 3 residues short of the CDR3 end; the germline J gene provides the rest. The gene calls are TRBV11-3 and TRBJ2-7, with 11 bases lining up with TRBD1. CDR3 size: 14 residues. V gave up 3 bases and J gave up 2 bases; unmatched junction bases: 0. CDR1 and CDR2 (germline): SGHNT, YENEEA. CDR3 protein: CASSLGQGAYEQYF. CDR3 DNA (partial): TGTGCCAGCAGCTTGGGACAGGGGGCCTACGAG.

To note about this clone: The sequence runs out 3 residues before the end of the CDR3; the remainder is reconstructed from the germline J gene. This chain connects TRBV28 to TRBJ2-1; maybe TRBD2 (7 bases). CDR1 and CDR2 (germline): MDHEN, SYDVKM. V dropped 5 bases and J dropped 2 bases, with 16 bases sitting between them. CDR3 length equals 16 residues. The sequenced CDR3 bases are TGTGCCAGCAGTCGGGTCGCGGGGGCCACCTACAATGAG. Protein sequence: CASSRVAGATYNE. The CDR3, in full, reads CASSRVAGATYNEQFF.

A word on this clone: The sequenced fragment ends 3 residues before the CDR3 boundary, so the rest is inferred from the germline J gene. The chain joins TRBV2 to TRBJ2-2; D is possibly TRBD1 (5 bases). CDR1 and CDR2 (germline): SNHLY, FYNNEI. The CDR3 spans 15 residues. Trimming removed 6 bases at V and 4 bases at J, with 15 bases between. CDR3 DNA, as far as it was read: TGTGCCAGCAGATTACAGGTTCTTAGCACCGGGGAG. Its protein is CASRLQVLSTGE. Given in full, the CDR3 is CASRLQVLSTGELFF.

Concerning this clone itself: The DNA ends 3 residues before the CDR3 does, and the rest of the CDR3 is filled in from the germline J gene. This chain joins TRBV29-1 and TRBJ2-7, with 10 nucleotides matching TRBD1. The CDR3 extends over 15 amino acids. The germline V gene encodes CDR1 SQVTM and CDR2 ANQGSEA. V lost 6 bases, J lost 2 bases, and 10 bases stayed unmatched. CDR3 in amino acids: CSVAPGTGAAYEQYF. CDR3 bases read: TGCAGCGTCGCCCCCGGGACAGGGGCCGCCTACGAG.

Notes on this clone: Read data end 3 residues before the CDR3 end; the end is taken from the germline J gene. The V gene is TRBV19, the J gene TRBJ2-1, with TRBD2 matching over 11 bases. The CDR3 is 15 amino acids. The junction had 4 bases not matched to a gene; V was cut back by 6 bases and J by 3 bases. Looked up from germline, CDR1 is LNHDA and CDR2 is SQIVND (reference sequence). This CDR3 is CASRLAGGFYNEQFF. CDR3 bases read: TGTGCCAGTAGGTTAGCGGGAGGGTTCTACAATGAG.

Turning to this clone: Read data end 3 residues before the CDR3 end; the end is taken from the germline J gene. The chain employs TRBV12-3 or TRBV12-4 and TRBJ2-4, with D tentatively TRBD1 (6 bases). V lost 6 bases and J lost 3, with 9 bases in between. The CDR3 length is 13 residues. CDR3 amino acids: CASSTGHKNIQYF. The sequenced CDR3 bases are TGTGCCAGCAGCACGGGACACAAAAACATT.

For this clone: The read is 3 residues too short to cover the CDR3 end, so that end is filled in from the germline J gene. The gene calls are TRBV29-1 and TRBJ2-3; 7 bases line up with TRBD1. The CDR3 sequence is 14 residues long. With V trimmed by 6 bases and J by 5 bases, 11 bases remained unmatched. Per germline, CDR1 SQVTM and CDR2 ANQGSEA. The DNA read from the CDR3 is TGCAGCGTACAGGGGTCTAGGGCCGGAGATACG. Its protein product is CSVQGSRAGDT. In full, the CDR3 reads CSVQGSRAGDTQYF.

With regard to this clone: The read ends 3 residues shy of where the CDR3 ends; the end is completed using the germline J gene. This chain connects TRBV20-1 to TRBJ1-1; 8 nucleotides line up with TRBD1. The CDR3 contains 14 residues. V shed 4 bases and J 0 bases; nucleotides not matched to a gene: 4. Germline V gene sequence: CDR1 DFQATT, CDR2 SNEGSKA (reference sequence). CDR3 residues: CSAIWTGMNTEAFF. The CDR3 DNA, read in part, is TGCAGTGCTATCTGGACAGGGATGAACACTGAA.

For this clone: The read terminates 3 residues ahead of where the CDR3 ends, so the germline J gene completes it. The chain combines TRBV5-5 with TRBJ2-3; no definite D call. V lost 4 bases and J lost 0, with 6 bases in between. CDR1 is SGHKS and CDR2 is YYEKEE in the germline V gene (reference sequence). This CDR3 has 13 residues. The chain's CDR3 is CASSPLSTDTQYF. The CDR3 DNA, read in part, is TGTGCCAGCAGCCCCCTGAGCACAGATACG. Full variable domain (rest looked up from reference TRBV5-5 and TRBJ2-3): DAGVTQSPTHLIKTRGQQVTLRCSPISGHKSVSWYQQVLGQGPQFIFQYYEKEERGRGNFPDRFSARQFPNYSSELNVNALLLGDSALYLCASSPLSTDTQYFGPGTRLTVL.

With respect to this clone: The read finishes 3 residues shy of the CDR3 end, and the germline J gene is used to complete it. The chain has TRBV28 and TRBJ1-4; D is unresolved. The V gene's germline CDR1 is MDHEN and CDR2 SYDVKM. Trimming stripped 5 bases from V and 6 bases from J, with 13 bases between. The CDR3 is 14 amino acids. The DNA read from the CDR3 is TGTGCCAGCAGTGAACCACCGGGTGATGAAAAA. Translation: CASSEPPGDEK. The whole CDR3 sequence is CASSEPPGDEKLFF.

To note about this clone: Read sequence stops 3 residues before the CDR3 end, and the germline J gene provides the missing end. V gene TRBV6-2 or TRBV6-3 combines with J gene TRBJ2-1; TRBD1 is a possible D gene (5 bases). CDR1 and CDR2 (germline): MNHEY, SVGEGT. This CDR3 has 14 residues. Trimming cost V 8 bases and J 4 bases, with 15 bases left between them. The sequenced part of the CDR3 DNA is TGTGCCAGCCGTAGTCAGGGTCTTTACAATGAG. Amino acids: CASRSQGLYNE. The complete CDR3 sequence is CASRSQGLYNEQFF.

Details on this clone: The read stops 3 residues short of the end of the CDR3; the missing end is completed from the germline J gene. The rearrangement links TRBV5-1 to TRBJ1-5; 10 bases agree with TRBD1. Germline lookup yields CDR1 SGHRS and CDR2 YFSETQ. V lost 2 bases to trimming and J lost 1 base; unmatched junction nucleotides: 9. This CDR3 is built from 18 residues. The covered CDR3 bases are TGCGCCAGCAGCTTCCGGGACAGGGGTCGGTTGAGCAATCAGCCC. It yields the protein CASSFRDRGRLSNQP. The entire CDR3 reads CASSFRDRGRLSNQPQHF.

About this clone itself: Read coverage stops 3 residues before the CDR3 terminus; the germline J gene supplies the remainder. The chain employs TRBV2 and TRBJ2-5, with D maybe TRBD2 (6 bases). This CDR3 has 13 residues. The germline CDR1 and CDR2 sequences are SNHLY and FYNNEI. Trimming removed 7 bases from V and 7 bases from J, with 16 bases in between. CDR3 sequence reads: CASNQRPAGTQYF. The CDR3 bases that were read are TGTGCCAGCAACCAGCGCCCAGCGGGGACC.

Concerning this clone: From the germline J gene comes the end of the CDR3, since the read stops 3 residues before it. The V call is TRBV20-1, the J call TRBJ2-5; a possible D gene is TRBD2 (5 bases). Trimming shortened V by 6 bases and J by 3 bases, and 17 bases separated the two germline ends. The CDR3 is made up of 14 amino acids. Germline CDR1 is DFQATT and CDR2 is SNEGSKA (reference sequence). The part of the CDR3 DNA that was read is TGCAGTGCCCTAGGTGGGCAGCGGAAAGAGACC. Translating gives CSALGGQRKET. Given in full, the CDR3 is CSALGGQRKETQYF.

Note on this clone: Read data end 3 residues before the CDR3 end; the end is taken from the germline J gene. This chain connects TRBV5-1 to TRBJ2-2, with D maybe TRBD2 (5 bases). CDR3 size: 15 residues. With 4 bases removed from V and 7 bases from J, the gap between germline ends came to 17 bases. The V gene's germline CDR1 is SGHRS and CDR2 YFSETQ. The CDR3 DNA, read in part, is TGCGCCAGCAGCCGGACTCTCGGAGGAGGCGGGGAG. Translated, it gives CASSRTLGGGGE. The CDR3 as a whole reads CASSRTLGGGGELFF.

Points on this clone: The sequenced fragment ends 3 residues before the CDR3 boundary, so the rest is inferred from the germline J gene. The chain recombines TRBV20-1 with TRBJ1-1, with a possible D match to TRBD1 (5 bases). The V end lost 4 bases, the J end lost 0 bases, and 6 bases lay between the germline ends. CDR3 length: 12 residues. Germline V lookup: CDR1 DFQATT, CDR2 SNEGSKA (reference sequence). CDR3 residues: CSATGMNTEAFF. CDR3 bases read: TGCAGTGCTACAGGGATGAACACTGAA.

The sequenced part of the CDR3 DNA is TGTGCCAGCAACACAGCTCGAAACTATGGC. Protein sequence: CASNTARNYG. The entire CDR3 is CASNTARNYGYTF. The chain carries TRBV12-3 or TRBV12-4 and TRBJ1-2; D gene uncertain. Read sequence stops 3 residues before the CDR3 end, and the germline J gene provides the missing end. This CDR3 is built from 13 residues. V lost 7 bases, J lost 2 bases, and 11 bases lay in between.

Concerning this clone: The CDR3 extends 3 residues past the end of the read, so its final part is completed from the germline J gene. V is TRBV12-3 or TRBV12-4 and J is TRBJ2-5; D may be TRBD2 (6 bases). CDR3 length: 17 amino acids. V gave up 2 bases and J gave up 5 bases, with 21 bases separating them. The CDR3 is CASSLRTRNPGGETQYF. The covered CDR3 bases are TGTGCCAGCAGTTTACGAACCCGGAACCCCGGAGGGGAGACC.

A word on this clone: The read is 3 residues too short to cover the CDR3 end, so that end is filled in from the germline J gene. The V call is TRBV19, the J call TRBJ2-1; D might be TRBD2 (6 bases). This CDR3 has 15 residues. Trimming removed 3 bases at V and 9 bases at J, with 18 bases between. From germline, CDR1 is LNHDA and CDR2 SQIVND (reference sequence). CDR3 sequence reads: CASSIVGGNAREQFF. CDR3 bases read: TGTGCCAGTAGTATCGTGGGCGGGAACGCCCGTGAG. Complete variable domain (other parts from reference TRBV19 and TRBJ2-1): DGGITQSPKYLFRKEGQNVTLSCEQNLNHDAMYWYRQDPGQGLRLIYYSQIVNDFQKGDIAEGYSVSREKKESFPLTVTSAQKNPTAFYLCASSIVGGNAREQFFGPGTRLTVL.

A word on this clone: The read ends 3 residues shy of where the CDR3 ends; the end is completed using the germline J gene. The chain recombines TRBV7-6 with TRBJ2-3; tentative D call: TRBD2 (6 bases). The CDR3 sequence is 13 residues long. The V and J ends lost 5 bases and 4 bases respectively, with 10 bases between them. CDR1 and CDR2 (germline): SGHVS, FNYEAQ. The CDR3 protein is CASSPGGADTQYF. Partial CDR3 DNA: TGTGCCAGCAGCCCCGGCGGGGCAGATACG.

With regard to this clone: The CDR3 extends 3 residues past the end of the read, so its final part is completed from the germline J gene. The V call is TRBV5-1, the J call TRBJ2-7; a possible D gene is TRBD2 (6 bases). Deletions cut 7 bases from V and 0 bases from J, with 17 bases between. Germline loops: CDR1 SGHRS, CDR2 YFSETQ. This CDR3 is 15 amino acids long. The CDR3 DNA, read in part, is TGCGCCAGCGGGGCCTTTAGCGGCCGCTCCTACGAG. Encoded protein: CASGAFSGRSYE. The CDR3 reads in full as CASGAFSGRSYEQYF.

Concerning this clone itself: The sequence runs out 3 residues before the end of the CDR3; the remainder is reconstructed from the germline J gene. The chain has TRBV10-3 and TRBJ2-1; 11 positions agree with TRBD2. Germline CDR1 is ENHRY and CDR2 is SYGVKD. The CDR3 runs to 15 residues. V lost 8 bases to trimming and J lost 9 bases; unmatched junction nucleotides: 12. Incomplete CDR3 DNA: TGTGCCATCTCTTCCGTAGTAGCGGGAGGGACTGAG. Protein product: CAISSVVAGGTE. Given in full, the CDR3 is CAISSVVAGGTEQFF.

On this clone: The read is 3 residues too short to cover the CDR3 end, so that end is filled in from the germline J gene. V and J are TRBV20-1 and TRBJ1-4; D uncertain. The germline V gene encodes CDR1 DFQATT and CDR2 SNEGSKA (reference sequence). The CDR3 extends over 14 amino acids. The sequenced CDR3 bases are TGCAGTGCTAGGGAAGCGGACGGCGGGTTAGAA. It specifies CSAREADGGLE. The entire CDR3 is CSAREADGGLELFF.

A word on this clone: The CDR3 goes on 3 residues after the read ends, and that part is filled in from the germline J gene. This sequence joins TRBV9 and TRBJ2-5; 10 bases map to TRBD1. This CDR3 has 16 residues. V lost 1 base to trimming and J lost 1 base; unmatched junction nucleotides: 4. The V gene's germline CDR1 is SGDLS and CDR2 YYNGEE. This chain's CDR3 is CASSVPGQGLQETQYF. CDR3 DNA, as far as it was read: TGTGCCAGCAGCGTACCGGGACAGGGGCTCCAAGAGACC. The full variable domain, completed using reference TRBV9 and TRBJ2-5, is DSGVTQTPKHLITATGQRVTLRCSPRSGDLSVYWYQQSLDQGLQFLIQYYNGEERAKGNILERFSAQQFPDLHSELNLSSLELGDSALYFCASSVPGQGLQETQYFGPGTRLLVL.

This clone ranks as medium-sized in terms of frequency. The read comes to an end 3 residues before the CDR3 does, leaving the germline J gene to fill in the end. The chain joins TRBV19 to TRBJ2-4, with 11 bases identical to TRBD1. Germline CDR1 and CDR2: LNHDA and SQIVND (reference sequence). V lost 3 bases and J lost 5; bases outside the gene matches: 6. The CDR3 totals 16 residues. The covered CDR3 bases are TGTGCCAGTAGTATTTCGCCGGGACAGGGGGAAAACATT. Its translation: CASSISPGQGENI. The CDR3 in full is CASSISPGQGENIQYF. Full variable domain (remainder filled in from reference TRBV19 and TRBJ2-4): DGGITQSPKYLFRKEGQNVTLSCEQNLNHDAMYWYRQDPGQGLRLIYYSQIVNDFQKGDIAEGYSVSREKKESFPLTVTSAQKNPTAFYLCASSISPGQGENIQYFGAGTRLSVL.

On this clone itself: The sequenced fragment ends 3 residues before the CDR3 boundary, so the rest is inferred from the germline J gene. The V gene is TRBV12-3 or TRBV12-4, the J gene TRBJ1-4, with TRBD1 matching over 11 bases. The CDR3 spans 14 residues. V was clipped by 7 bases and J by 10 bases; unmatched bases: 8. The CDR3 here is CASTPGTGGGKLFF. The DNA read from the CDR3 is TGTGCCAGCACTCCCGGGACAGGGGGAGGAAAA.